These 11 T cell receptor beta chains came from one sample sequenced in a study of cytomegalovirus exposure and HLA in healthy donors. Both 60 Vbeta primers and 13 Jbeta primers went into the PCR. The assay was immunoSEQ multiplex PCR, and TCRdb's table has in-frame clones only and misses some. Counted here are about 160,000 clones, about 75% occurring once; the ten biggest clones make up under 1.5%. What was sequenced was PBMCs. The receptors originated from a man between 18 and 29 years old in good health and CMV-seronegative.

This chain connects TRBV18 to TRBJ2-7, with D possibly TRBD1 on 6 matching bases. Per germline, CDR1 KGHSH and CDR2 LQKENI. Between the trimmed V and J ends, which lost 6 bases and 6 bases, there was a span of 21 bases. The CDR3 covers 15 residues. CDR3 sequence (DNA): TGTGCCAGCTCTTCAGACAGGCCCTGGGGAGCCGAGCAGTACTTC. Translating gives CASSSDRPWGAEQYF.

The chain couples TRBV5-4 to TRBJ2-3; weak D call: TRBD2 (5 bases). The CDR3 runs to 14 residues. Trimming removed 2 bases from V and 3 bases from J, with 10 bases in between. Germline-derived CDR1 and CDR2 are SGHNT and YYREEE (reference sequence). This CDR3 reads CASSFEGPTDTQYF. DNA of the CDR3: TGTGCCAGCAGCTTCGAGGGCCCAACAGATACGCAGTATTTT.

The chain employs TRBV28 and TRBJ1-1, with D tentatively TRBD1 (6 bases). V lost 5 bases and J 3 bases, leaving 22 bases between the germline ends. Germline assignment: CDR1 MDHEN and CDR2 SYDVKM. The CDR3 loop spans 17 amino acids. The DNA for the CDR3 is TGTGCCAGCAGTACTATGATTTGGGGGCGGAAGTACACTGAAGCTTTCTTT. Amino acids: CASSTMIWGRKYTEAFF.

This rearrangement joins TRBV4-3 to TRBJ2-7, with 9 bases fitting TRBD1. The CDR3 length is 14 residues. The V segment lost 4 bases and the J segment 4 bases; nucleotides outside the gene matches: 5. From germline, CDR1 is LGHNA and CDR2 YSLEER. The CDR3 region is CASSPGQGVYEQYF. DNA of the CDR3: TGCGCCAGCAGCCCGGGACAGGGTGTGTACGAGCAGTACTTC.

V gene TRBV7-8 combines with J gene TRBJ2-1; 9 positions match TRBD2. Trimming cost V 5 bases and J 9 bases; bases outside gene matches: 11. Per the germline V gene, CDR1 is SGHVS and CDR2 is FQNEAQ. The CDR3 is 15 amino acids. The CDR3 bases are TGTGCCAGCAGCCCGACTAGCGGAGGGGGGGGTGAGCAGTTCTTC. Protein sequence: CASSPTSGGGGEQFF.

This chain uses TRBV18 with TRBJ2-5; 7 bases map to TRBD2. Germline V lookup: CDR1 KGHSH, CDR2 LQKENI. V lost 6 bases, J lost 1 base, and 11 bases stayed unmatched. The CDR3 has 16 residues. The CDR3 is CASSPSMPSGQETQYF. Here the CDR3 DNA reads TGTGCCAGCTCGCCGTCAATGCCTAGCGGCCAAGAGACCCAGTACTTC.

The V gene is TRBV5-1, the J gene TRBJ1-2, with 8 positions matching TRBD1. Per germline, CDR1 SGHRS and CDR2 YFSETQ. The CDR3 runs to 16 residues. V lost 3 bases and J lost 3; bases outside the gene matches: 10. CDR3 coding DNA: TGCGCCAGCAGCTCAGGACAGGGTGGGGAACACTATGGCTACACCTTC. This encodes CASSSGQGGEHYGYTF.

The chain couples TRBV6-4 to TRBJ1-1, with 7 bases lining up with TRBD1. Germline V gene lookup returns CDR1 MRHNA and CDR2 SNTAGT. CDR3 length: 15 residues. Trimming cost V 2 bases and J 1 base; bases outside gene matches: 4. For the CDR3, the DNA is TGTGCCAGCAGTGACGGAGCAGGGGGGAACACTGAAGCTTTCTTT. Its translation is CASSDGAGGNTEAFF.

The chain recombines TRBV28 with TRBJ2-7; 14 bases are shared with TRBD2. Trimming took 0 bases from V and 2 from J; bases not matched to a gene: 3. This CDR3 has 17 residues. The germline V gene encodes CDR1 MDHEN and CDR2 SYDVKM. The CDR3 sequence is CASSLWGTSGGPYEQYF. The CDR3 nucleotides read TGTGCCAGCAGTTTATGGGGGACTAGCGGGGGACCCTACGAGCAGTACTTC.

This clone was seen a few times. Other DNA variants within this sample encode the same CDR3. The genes are TRBV19 and TRBJ2-3; D may be TRBD2 (6 bases). The V end was cut by 1 base, the J end by 4 bases, with 6 bases between. CDR3 length equals 13 residues. Germline values: CDR1 LNHDA, CDR2 SQIVND (reference sequence). The CDR3 bases are TGTGCCAGTAGTATAGGGGGGGCAGATACGCAGTATTTT. The encoded protein is CASSIGGADTQYF. Full variable domain (outside the CDR3, taken from reference TRBV19 and TRBJ2-3): DGGITQSPKYLFRKEGQNVTLSCEQNLNHDAMYWYRQDPGQGLRLIYYSQIVNDFQKGDIAEGYSVSREKKESFPLTVTSAQKNPTAFYLCASSIGGADTQYFGPGTRLTVL.

The chain employs TRBV9 and TRBJ1-2; TRBD1 agrees at 10 bases. Trimming removed 6 bases from V and 5 bases from J; junction bases left unmatched: 10. This CDR3 contains 15 residues. Germline CDR1 SGDLS, CDR2 YYNGEE. CDR3: CASTARDRGFYGYTF. The DNA of the CDR3 is TGTGCCAGCACCGCAAGGGACAGGGGATTTTATGGCTACACCTTC.